Presented here are 3 T cell receptor beta chains from one specimen sequenced in a study of T cells in Graves' hyperthyroidism and ophthalmopathy. The investigators amplified TCR beta CDR3 regions from RNA transcripts. HTBI primers drove first-round RT-PCR of the TCR CDR3. TCRdb processed the multiplex PCR reads anew with MiXCR; each CDR3 protein has one entry. This sample carries 500,000 to 650,000 distinct CDR3 sequences, about 20% of them seen once, and the ten largest clones take approximately 48%. The material sequenced was blood. These receptors all come from a man aged 40-49 years with Graves' ophthalmopathy.

The rearrangement links TRBV6-2 or TRBV6-3 to TRBJ2-5, with 14 nucleotides matching TRBD2. V gave up 6 bases and J gave up 4 bases; unmatched junction bases: 10. The CDR3 extends over 17 amino acids. Germline values: CDR1 MNHEY, CDR2 SVGEGT. The CDR3 DNA reads as TGTGCCAGCAGAAGGACTAGCGGGAGGCGTGTCAGAGAGACCCAGTACTTC. Translating it yields CASRRTSGRRVRETQYF.

V is TRBV19 and J is TRBJ1-1, with TRBD1 identical over 7 bases. The trim removed 7 bases at V and 4 bases at J, leaving 6 bases unmatched. The CDR3 is 13 amino acids. Germline V gives CDR1 LNHDA, CDR2 SQIVND (reference sequence). In DNA, the CDR3 is TGTGCCAGTACCTACACAGGGGCCACTGAAGCTTTCTTT. As protein: CASTYTGATEAFF. The entire variable domain, with the rest obtained from reference TRBV19 and TRBJ1-1, is as follows: DGGITQSPKYLFRKEGQNVTLSCEQNLNHDAMYWYRQDPGQGLRLIYYSQIVNDFQKGDIAEGYSVSREKKESFPLTVTSAQKNPTAFYLCASTYTGATEAFFGQGTRLTVV.

This clonotype was counted many times. The gene calls are TRBV7-2 and TRBJ2-7; 9 bases fit TRBD1. The CDR3 runs 14 residues. The V and J ends lost 5 bases and 4 bases, in that order; junction bases with no gene match: 6. Germline values: CDR1 SGHTA, CDR2 FQGNSA. The DNA for the CDR3 is TGTGCCAGCAGCCTCGGGACAGGGCTGTACGAGCAGTACTTC. Translation gives CASSLGTGLYEQYF.